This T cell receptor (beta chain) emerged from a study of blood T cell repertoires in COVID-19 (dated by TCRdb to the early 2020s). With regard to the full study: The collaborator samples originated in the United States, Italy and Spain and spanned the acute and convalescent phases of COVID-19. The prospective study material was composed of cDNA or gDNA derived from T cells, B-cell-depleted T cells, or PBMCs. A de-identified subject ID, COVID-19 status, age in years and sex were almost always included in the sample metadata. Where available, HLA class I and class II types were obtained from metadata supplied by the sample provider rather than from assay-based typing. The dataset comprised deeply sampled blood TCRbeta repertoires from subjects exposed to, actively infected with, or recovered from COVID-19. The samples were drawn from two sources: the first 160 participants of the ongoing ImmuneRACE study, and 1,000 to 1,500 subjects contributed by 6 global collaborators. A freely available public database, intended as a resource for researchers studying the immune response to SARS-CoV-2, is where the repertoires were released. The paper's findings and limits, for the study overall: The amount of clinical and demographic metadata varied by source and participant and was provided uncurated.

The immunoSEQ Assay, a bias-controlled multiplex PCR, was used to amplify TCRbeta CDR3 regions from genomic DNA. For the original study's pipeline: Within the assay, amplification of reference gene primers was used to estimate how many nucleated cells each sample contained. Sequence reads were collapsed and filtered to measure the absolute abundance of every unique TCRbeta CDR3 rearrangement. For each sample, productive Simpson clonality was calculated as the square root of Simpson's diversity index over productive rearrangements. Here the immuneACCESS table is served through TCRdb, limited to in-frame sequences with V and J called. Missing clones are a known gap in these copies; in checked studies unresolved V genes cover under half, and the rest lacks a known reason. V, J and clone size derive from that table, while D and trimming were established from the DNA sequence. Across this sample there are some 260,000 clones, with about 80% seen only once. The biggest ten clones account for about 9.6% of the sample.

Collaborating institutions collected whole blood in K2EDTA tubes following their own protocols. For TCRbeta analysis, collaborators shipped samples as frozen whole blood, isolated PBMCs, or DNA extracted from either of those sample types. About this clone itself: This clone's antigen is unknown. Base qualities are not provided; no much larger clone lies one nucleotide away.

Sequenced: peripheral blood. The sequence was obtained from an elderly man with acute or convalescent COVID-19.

The DNA reads as follows: TGTGCCAGCACCCCCGGGTCAAAGGGAGGAAGCAATCAGCCCCAGCATTTT. This codes for CASTPGSKGGSNQPQHF. The chain is encoded by TRBV28 joined to TRBJ1-5, with no D gene named confidently. The CDR3 measures 17 amino acids from cysteine to phenylalanine. This entry keeps only the CDR3 DNA: 51 bases, framed from base 1. The germline V gene sets CDR1 to MDHEN and CDR2 to SYDVKM. V is reduced by 7 bases and J by 1 base, leaving a spacing of 20 bases between them. The entire variable domain, with the stretches around the CDR3 drawn from the reference TRBV28 and TRBJ1-5 proteins, is DVKVTQSSRYLVKRTGEKVFLECVQDMDHENMFWYRQDPGLGLRLIYFSYDVKMKEKGDIPEGYSVSREKKERFSLILESASTNQTSMYLCASTPGSKGGSNQPQHFGDGTRLSIL.